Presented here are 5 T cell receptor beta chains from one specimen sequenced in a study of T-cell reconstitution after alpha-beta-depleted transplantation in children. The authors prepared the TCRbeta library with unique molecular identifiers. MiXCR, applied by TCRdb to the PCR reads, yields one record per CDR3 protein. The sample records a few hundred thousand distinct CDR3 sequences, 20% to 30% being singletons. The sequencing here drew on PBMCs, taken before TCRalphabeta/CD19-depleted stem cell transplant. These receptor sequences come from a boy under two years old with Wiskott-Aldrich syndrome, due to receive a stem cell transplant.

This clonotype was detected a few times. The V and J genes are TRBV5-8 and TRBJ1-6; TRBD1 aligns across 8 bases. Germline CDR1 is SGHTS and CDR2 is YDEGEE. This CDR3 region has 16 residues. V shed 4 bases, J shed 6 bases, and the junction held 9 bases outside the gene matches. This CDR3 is CASSIRDRWGNSPLHF. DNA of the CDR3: TGTGCCAGCAGCATCCGGGACAGGTGGGGTAATTCACCCCTCCACTTT.

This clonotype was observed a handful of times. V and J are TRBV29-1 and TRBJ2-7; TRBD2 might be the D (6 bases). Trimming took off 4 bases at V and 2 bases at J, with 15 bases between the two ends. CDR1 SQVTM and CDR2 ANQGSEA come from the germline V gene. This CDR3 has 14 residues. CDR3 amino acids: CSVASGGAAYEQYF. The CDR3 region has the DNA TGCAGCGTTGCTTCGGGCGGGGCCGCCTACGAGCAGTACTTC.

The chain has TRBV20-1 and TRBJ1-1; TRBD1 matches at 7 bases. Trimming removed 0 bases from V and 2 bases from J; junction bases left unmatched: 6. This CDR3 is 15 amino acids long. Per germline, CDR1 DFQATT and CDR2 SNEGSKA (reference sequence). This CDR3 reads CSARDGGQTNTEAFF. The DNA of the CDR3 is TGCAGTGCTAGAGATGGGGGACAGACAAACACTGAAGCTTTCTTT.

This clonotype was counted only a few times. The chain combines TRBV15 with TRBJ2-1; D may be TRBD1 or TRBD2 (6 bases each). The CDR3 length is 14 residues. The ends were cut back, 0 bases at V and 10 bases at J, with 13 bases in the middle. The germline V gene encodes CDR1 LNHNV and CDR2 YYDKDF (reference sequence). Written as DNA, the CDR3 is TGTGCCACCAGCAGAGATCGGGGGCCAGGCGAGCAGTTCTTC. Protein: CATSRDRGPGEQFF.

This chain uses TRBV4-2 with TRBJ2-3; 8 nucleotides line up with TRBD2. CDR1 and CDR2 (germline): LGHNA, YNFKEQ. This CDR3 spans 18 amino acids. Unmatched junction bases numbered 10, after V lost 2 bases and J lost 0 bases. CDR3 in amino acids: CASSQRPGGTSSTDTQYF. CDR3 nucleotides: TGTGCCAGCAGCCAACGTCCGGGAGGGACCTCTAGCACAGATACGCAGTATTTT.